The 17 T cell receptor beta chains in this list originate from one sample, sequenced in a study of identical twins. TCRdb analysed the 5' RACE reads with MiXCR anew, one entry per CDR3 protein. The repertoire holds around 340,000 distinct CDR3 sequences, roughly an eighth seen once, with more than 6% in the top ten. These records were also assigned to another study, of yellow fever vaccine responses in identical twins.

The sequenced material came from CD8+ T cells sorted from blood. These receptors came from a woman under 30 in good health.

This clonotype was detected only a few times. This chain connects TRBV4-1 to TRBJ2-2, with 16 bases matching TRBD2. J gave up 3 bases and V 3 bases, and 7 bases lay outside the gene matches. Germline lookup yields CDR1 MGHRA and CDR2 YSYEKL. This CDR3 has 19 residues. DNA for the CDR3: TGCGCCAGCAGCCACCCCGGGACTAGCGGGAGGGGGTACACCGGGGAGCTGTTTTTT. It yields the protein CASSHPGTSGRGYTGELFF.

This clonotype came up a few times. This chain uses TRBV6-1 with TRBJ1-4; D uncertain. Per the germline V gene, CDR1 is MNHNS and CDR2 is SASEGT. V gave up 1 base and J gave up 7 bases, with 10 bases separating them. This CDR3 is built from 14 residues. The DNA of the CDR3 is TGTGCCAGCAGTGAAGTGAAGAAACCTGAAAAACTGTTTTTT. Encoded protein: CASSEVKKPEKLFF.

CDR3 bases: TGCAGCGTTGGTTCCGGGGCCTACGAGCAGTACTTC. This codes for CSVGSGAYEQYF. The chain links TRBV29-1 to TRBJ2-7, with D possibly matching TRBD2 (5 bases). Trimming pared 4 bases from V and 2 bases from J, leaving 9 bases between. This CDR3 region has 12 residues. The V gene's germline CDR1 is SQVTM and CDR2 ANQGSEA.

There are a few counts of this clonotype. This sequence joins TRBV5-4 and TRBJ2-2, with TRBD2 matching 8 bases. V was clipped by 0 bases and J by 0 bases; unmatched bases: 7. The CDR3 loop spans 18 amino acids. CDR1 and CDR2 (germline): SGHNT, YYREEE (reference sequence). The CDR3 DNA is TGTGCCAGCAGCTTGGCCCGACTAGCGACCTCGAACACCGGGGAGCTGTTTTTT. Translation: CASSLARLATSNTGELFF.

This clonotype was seen only a few times. This chain links TRBV7-3 with TRBJ2-2, with 9 bases that match TRBD2. V was pared by 3 bases and J by 3 bases, with 11 bases of the junction left unmatched. The CDR3 loop spans 18 amino acids. The V gene's germline CDR1 is SGHTA and CDR2 FQGTGA. The CDR3, as DNA: TGTGCCAGCAGCTTTGCTAGCGGGACCACATCATACACCGGGGAGCTGTTTTTT. The encoded protein is CASSFASGTTSYTGELFF.

This clonotype was detected many times. The rearrangement joins TRBV25-1 to TRBJ2-5, with TRBD2 matching 15 bases. Germline CDR1 is MGHDK and CDR2 is SYGVNS. V lost 5 bases, J lost 5 bases, and 6 bases stayed unmatched. This CDR3 spans 16 amino acids. CDR3 loop: CASSNFGLAGGETQYF. The CDR3 DNA reads TGTGCCAGCAGTAACTTCGGACTAGCGGGAGGGGAGACCCAGTACTTC.

The chain joins TRBV6-2 or TRBV6-3 to TRBJ1-1; TRBD1 might be the D (5 bases). Germline V gene sequence: CDR1 MNHEY, CDR2 SVGEGT. Deletions cut 10 bases from V and 5 bases from J, with 14 bases between. CDR3 length equals 12 residues. Here the CDR3 reads CANHTGGTEAFF. The CDR3 nucleotides are TGTGCCAACCACACAGGTGGGACTGAAGCTTTCTTT.

J is TRBJ2-1 and V is TRBV27; D not certain. Germline CDR1 and CDR2: MNHEY and SMNVEV (reference sequence). Trimming pared 1 base from V and 10 bases from J, leaving 5 bases between. This CDR3 has 11 residues. CDR3 sequence (DNA): TGTGCCAGCAGTTTATTCAGCGAGCAGTTCTTC. It specifies CASSLFSEQFF.

This clonotype was counted at least ten times. The chain has TRBV11-2 and TRBJ2-5, with unresolved D. V was trimmed by 6 bases and J by 5 bases, leaving 7 bases between them. The germline V gene encodes CDR1 SGHAT and CDR2 FQNNGV. The CDR3 contains 11 residues. CDR3 sequence reads: CASRGRETQYF. The CDR3 region has the DNA TGTGCCAGCAGGGGCCGGGAGACCCAGTACTTC.

This clonotype was observed a handful of times. The V gene is TRBV9, the J gene TRBJ2-2; the D is unclear. Germline V CDR1 and CDR2: SGDLS, YYNGEE. V gave up 4 bases and J gave up 8 bases, with 15 bases separating them. The CDR3 has 14 residues. CDR3 in amino acids: CASSSTTTSGELFF. For the CDR3, the DNA is TGTGCCAGCAGCTCTACAACGACTTCTGGGGAGCTGTTTTTT.

In its sample, this clonotype was seen a few times. The chain is built from TRBV24-1 and TRBJ2-1, with TRBD2 matching 7 bases. CDR1 and CDR2 (germline): KGHDR, SFDVKD. The CDR3 has 16 residues. J was trimmed by 2 bases and V by 3 bases; bases with no gene match: 6. The CDR3 DNA is TGTGCCACCAGTGATAGAACTAGCGAAACCTACAATGAGCAGTTCTTC. This gives the protein CATSDRTSETYNEQFF.

This clonotype was counted between two and nine times. The CDR3 reads CSAPKTGTGNGEQYF. CDR3 bases: TGCAGTGCTCCTAAGACCGGGACAGGGAATGGCGAGCAGTACTTC. The rearrangement joins TRBV20-1 to TRBJ2-7; TRBD1 aligns across 9 bases. CDR3 length equals 15 residues. CDR1 is DFQATT and CDR2 is SNEGSKA in the germline V gene (reference sequence). V shed 5 bases and J 6 bases; nucleotides not matched to a gene: 14.

This clonotype appeared many times. The CDR3 region is CSAGTGTGTYEQYV. The CDR3 DNA follows: TGCAGTGCGGGAACCGGGACAGGGACCTACGAGCAGTACGTC. This sequence joins TRBV20-1 and TRBJ2-7; 9 bases are a match to TRBD1. Germline loops: CDR1 DFQATT, CDR2 SNEGSKA (reference sequence). The CDR3 spans 14 residues. V lost 6 bases and J lost 2; bases outside the gene matches: 8.

This clonotype was recorded many times. The chain recombines TRBV12-3 or TRBV12-4 with TRBJ1-2; D perhaps matches TRBD1 (6 bases). Deletions cut 5 bases from V and 8 bases from J, with 18 bases between. The CDR3 is 14 amino acids. CDR3 sequence (DNA): TGTGCCAGCAGTGACCTAGGACAGCTCGGAGGCTACACCTTC. Residues: CASSDLGQLGGYTF.

CDR3 nucleotides: TGTGCCAGCAGCTTAGCAGTAGGATTAGCCAAAAACATTCAGTACTTC. Its protein is CASSLAVGLAKNIQYF. The chain has TRBV7-9 and TRBJ2-4; D is unclear. The CDR3 totals 16 residues. CDR1 SEHNR and CDR2 FQNEAQ come from the germline V gene (reference sequence). Between the trimmed V and J ends, which lost 0 bases and 0 bases, there was a span of 9 bases.

This clonotype was seen at least ten times. This sequence joins TRBV29-1 and TRBJ2-3; 8 nucleotides line up with TRBD1. Germline values: CDR1 SQVTM, CDR2 ANQGSEA. The CDR3 is 16 amino acids. V lost 4 bases, J lost 0 bases, and 9 bases stayed unmatched. Here the CDR3 reads CSVGVRTGTSTDTQYF. The DNA for the CDR3 is TGCAGCGTTGGAGTGAGGACAGGGACTAGCACAGATACGCAGTATTTT.

The table lists this clonotype with many counts. V is TRBV4-2 and J is TRBJ1-3; no firm D call. Germline V CDR1 and CDR2: LGHNA, YNFKEQ. The ends were cut back, 0 bases at V and 2 bases at J, with 14 bases in the middle. This CDR3 is built from 17 residues. The DNA for the CDR3 is TGTGCCAGCAGCCAAGAAAGTCGGGGAGTCACTGGAAACACCATATATTTT. Its protein product is CASSQESRGVTGNTIYF.